This is a list of T cell receptor beta chains from one sample in a study of cytomegalovirus exposure and HLA in healthy donors. Profiling relied on immunoSEQ multiplex PCR, and the TCRdb table lists in-frame clones only, not all of them. The sample consists of roughly 270,000 clones, approximately 87% of them appearing once. Sequenced material: PBMCs. The receptor source for this set is a woman aged 18-35 years in good health and CMV-seronegative. Each CDR3 is given without its conserved first and last residue. Some rows have no size entry. The others give once, few or many, or a class for an expanded clone.

TRBV4-3	TRBJ2-3	NA	ASRERPDTDTQY
TRBV9	TRBJ1-2	NA	ASSARYRDLVGYT
TRBV7-3	TRBJ1-1	NA	ASRLFRDTEAF
TRBV10-3	TRBJ2-7	NA	AISELVAGAKYEQY
TRBV6-1	TRBJ1-2	NA	ASRDWIVGYT
TRBV25-1	TRBJ2-5	once	ASSEWAGEHSETQY
TRBV2	TRBJ1-1	NA	ASSNLLTGGMMTEAF
TRBV5-1	TRBJ2-1	NA	ASSIGGRDEQF
TRBV5-8	TRBJ2-3	NA	ASSFGQAVFADTQY
TRBV30	TRBJ1-1	NA	AWSVSQGARDF
TRBV28	TRBJ2-3	NA	ASTQGLGDRTDTQY
TRBV7-2	TRBJ1-2	NA	ASSPRGGVGVLYGYT
TRBV28	TRBJ2-7	NA	ASSLRQFNYEQY
TRBV5-1	TRBJ1-5	NA	ASSLEGTGNGQPQH
TRBV15	TRBJ1-5	NA	ATSRETGNQPQH
TRBV11-2	TRBJ1-5	NA	ASSLGHAVHQPQH
TRBV5-8	TRBJ1-5	NA	ASSSTGLGRRHQPQH
TRBV19	TRBJ1-5	NA	ASSIQYNQPQH
TRBV4-3	TRBJ2-1	NA	ASSQDEEDYNEQF
TRBV9	TRBJ2-1	NA	ASSVDGAFYNEQF
TRBV7-2	TRBJ2-5	NA	ASSLAWRQETQY
TRBV7-2	TRBJ2-7	NA	ASSLRPGTSGSRSYEQY
TRBV13	TRBJ2-7	once	ASSPSGGDEQY
TRBV9	TRBJ2-7	NA	ASGALCFNYEQY
TRBV29-1	TRBJ1-3	once	SGTQGAPGNTIY
TRBV4-3	TRBJ1-2	NA	ASSQADRANYGYT
TRBV27	TRBJ2-5	NA	ASSSRGIEETQY
TRBV19	TRBJ1-5	NA	ASSNPGREGGGGRAQH
TRBV7-9	TRBJ2-1	few	ASSLRTGVNEQF
TRBV15	TRBJ2-7	NA	ATSRGRDGLAGPEQY
TRBV19	TRBJ2-7	NA	ASSASGDYEQY
TRBV9	TRBJ2-1	NA	ASSATGGERVYNEQF
TRBV11-2	TRBJ1-3	NA	ASSSAQGWSGNTIY
TRBV28	TRBJ2-7	NA	ASSLYPRGFSYEQY
TRBV19	TRBJ2-7	NA	ASSSPGLAGGYEQY
TRBV6-1	TRBJ1-2	NA	ASSDVRNYGYT
TRBV19	TRBJ1-5	few	ASSSGGGNQPQH
TRBV5-6	TRBJ2-1	NA	ASSLAQVGASGRREQF
TRBV7-2	TRBJ1-2	NA	ASSPTPGGGYT
TRBV27	TRBJ2-5	NA	ASSPGPKGETQY
TRBV6-5	TRBJ1-1	NA	ASSYVMSDYNTEAF
TRBV6-5	TRBJ2-1	NA	ASRGGTYSYNEQF
TRBV2	TRBJ1-2	NA	ASSRIPGQGISGGYT
TRBV7-2	TRBJ2-5	NA	ASSLTSGETQY
TRBV18	TRBJ1-2	NA	ASSQPGQRNYGYT
TRBV6-5	TRBJ2-7	NA	ASSYPSSQGTYEQY
TRBV29-1	TRBJ2-1	NA	SGRRAGVRNEQF
TRBV5-1	TRBJ1-1	NA	ASRRTGMNTEAF
TRBV10-1	TRBJ2-5	NA	ASSESGGQTQY
TRBV6-5	TRBJ2-7	NA	ASTQTGLGPYEQY
TRBV28	TRBJ1-2	NA	ASSPGDGYT
TRBV15	TRBJ2-1	NA	ATSMGQGYNEQF
TRBV27	TRBJ2-2	few	ASSLLTSGSPGELF
TRBV27	TRBJ2-1	NA	ASSSRTKRYNEQF
TRBV2	TRBJ2-5	once	ASSGKEGETQY
TRBV7-2	TRBJ2-1	once	ASSLQGNEQF
TRBV25-1	TRBJ1-2	NA	ASSPAAIDGYT